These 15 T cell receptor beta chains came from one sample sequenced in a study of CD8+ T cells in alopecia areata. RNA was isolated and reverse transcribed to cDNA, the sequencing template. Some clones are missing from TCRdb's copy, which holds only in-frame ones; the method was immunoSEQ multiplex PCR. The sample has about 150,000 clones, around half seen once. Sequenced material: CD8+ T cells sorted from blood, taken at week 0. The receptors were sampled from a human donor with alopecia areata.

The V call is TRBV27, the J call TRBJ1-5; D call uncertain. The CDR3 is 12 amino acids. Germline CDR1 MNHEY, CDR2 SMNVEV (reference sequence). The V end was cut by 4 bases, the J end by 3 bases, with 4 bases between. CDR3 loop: CASSSPNQPQHF. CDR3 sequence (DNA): TGTGCCAGCAGTTCACCCAATCAGCCCCAGCATTTT.

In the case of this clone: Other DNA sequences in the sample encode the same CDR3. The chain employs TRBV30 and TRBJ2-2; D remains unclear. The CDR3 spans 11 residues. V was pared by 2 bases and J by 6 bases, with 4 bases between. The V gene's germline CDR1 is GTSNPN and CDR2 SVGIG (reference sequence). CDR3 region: CAWSLSGELFF. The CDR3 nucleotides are TGTGCCTGGAGTCTGTCCGGGGAGCTGTTTTTT.

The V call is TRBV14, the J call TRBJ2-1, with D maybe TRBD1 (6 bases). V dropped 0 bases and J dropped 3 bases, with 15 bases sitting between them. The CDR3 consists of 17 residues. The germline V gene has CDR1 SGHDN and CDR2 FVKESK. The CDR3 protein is CASSQDRTANYYNEQFF. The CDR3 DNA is TGTGCCAGCAGCCAAGATAGGACAGCCAACTACTACAATGAGCAGTTCTTC.

This CDR3 is CASSQDSRGVGYTF. CDR3 sequence (DNA): TGCGCCAGCAGCCAAGACTCCAGGGGGGTTGGCTACACCTTC. The gene calls are TRBV4-3 and TRBJ1-2; 7 bases are shared with TRBD1. V shed 0 bases and J 7 bases; nucleotides not matched to a gene: 5. This CDR3 comprises 14 residues. The germline gives CDR1 LGHNA, CDR2 YSLEER.

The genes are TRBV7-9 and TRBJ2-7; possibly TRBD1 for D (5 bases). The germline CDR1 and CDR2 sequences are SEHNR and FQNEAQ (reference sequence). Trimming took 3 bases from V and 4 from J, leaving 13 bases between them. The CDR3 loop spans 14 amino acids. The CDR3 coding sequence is TGTGCCAGCAGCTTTCCCGGACACCTTTACGAGCAGTACTTC. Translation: CASSFPGHLYEQYF.

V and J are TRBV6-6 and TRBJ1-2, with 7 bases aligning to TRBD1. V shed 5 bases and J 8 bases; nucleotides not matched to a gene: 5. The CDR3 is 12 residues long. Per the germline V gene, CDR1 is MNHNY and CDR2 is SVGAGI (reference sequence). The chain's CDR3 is CASSPDREGYTF. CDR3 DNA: TGTGCCAGCAGTCCCGACAGGGAAGGCTACACCTTC.

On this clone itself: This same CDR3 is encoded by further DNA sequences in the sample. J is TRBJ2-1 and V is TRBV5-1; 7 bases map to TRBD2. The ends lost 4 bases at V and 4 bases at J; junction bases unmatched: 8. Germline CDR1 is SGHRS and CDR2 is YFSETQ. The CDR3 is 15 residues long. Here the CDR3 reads CASSLAAGPYNEQFF. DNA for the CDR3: TGCGCCAGCAGCCTAGCGGCGGGCCCGTACAATGAGCAGTTCTTC.

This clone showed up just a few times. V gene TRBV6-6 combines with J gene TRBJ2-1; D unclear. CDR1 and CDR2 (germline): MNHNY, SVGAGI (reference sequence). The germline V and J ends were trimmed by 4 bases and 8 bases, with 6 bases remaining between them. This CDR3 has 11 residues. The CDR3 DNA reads TGTGCCAGCAGTTCCTATGATGAGCAGTTCTTC. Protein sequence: CASSSYDEQFF.

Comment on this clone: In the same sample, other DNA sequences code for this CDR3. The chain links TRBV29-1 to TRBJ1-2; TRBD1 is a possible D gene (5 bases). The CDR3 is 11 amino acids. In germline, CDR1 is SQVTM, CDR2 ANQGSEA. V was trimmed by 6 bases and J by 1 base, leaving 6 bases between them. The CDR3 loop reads CSVRVNYGYTF. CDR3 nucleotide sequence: TGCAGCGTCAGGGTTAACTATGGCTACACCTTC.

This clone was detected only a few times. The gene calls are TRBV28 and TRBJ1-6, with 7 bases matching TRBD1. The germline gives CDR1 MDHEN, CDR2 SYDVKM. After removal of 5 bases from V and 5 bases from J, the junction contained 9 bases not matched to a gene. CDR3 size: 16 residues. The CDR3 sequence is CASSNTGTVDNSPLHF. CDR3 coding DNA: TGTGCCAGCAGTAACACCGGGACAGTAGATAATTCACCCCTCCACTTT.

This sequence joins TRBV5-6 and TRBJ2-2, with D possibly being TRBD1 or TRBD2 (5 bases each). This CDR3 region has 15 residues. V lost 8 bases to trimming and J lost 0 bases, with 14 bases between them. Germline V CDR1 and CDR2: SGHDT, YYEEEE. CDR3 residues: CAREPGDPNTGELFF. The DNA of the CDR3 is TGTGCCAGAGAACCCGGGGACCCGAACACCGGGGAGCTGTTTTTT.

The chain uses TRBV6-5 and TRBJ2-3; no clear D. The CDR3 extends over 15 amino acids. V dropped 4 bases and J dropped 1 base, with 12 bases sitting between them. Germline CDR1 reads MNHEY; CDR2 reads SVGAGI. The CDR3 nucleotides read TGTGCCAGCAGTTCTCCAGGTGAAGGCACAGATACGCAGTATTTT. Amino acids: CASSSPGEGTDTQYF.

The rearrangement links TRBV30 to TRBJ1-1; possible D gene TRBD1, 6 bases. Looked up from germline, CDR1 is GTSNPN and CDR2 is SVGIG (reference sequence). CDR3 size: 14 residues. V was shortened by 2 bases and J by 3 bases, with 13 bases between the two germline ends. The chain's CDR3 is CAWSSTGSYTEAFF. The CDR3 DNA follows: TGTGCCTGGAGTTCTACAGGGTCGTACACTGAAGCTTTCTTT. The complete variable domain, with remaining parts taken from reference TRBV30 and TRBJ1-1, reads SQTIHQWPATLVQPVGSPLSLECTVEGTSNPNLYWYRQAAGRGLQLLFYSVGIGQISSEVPQNLSASRPQDRQFILSSKKLLLSDSGFYLCAWSSTGSYTEAFFGQGTRLTVV.

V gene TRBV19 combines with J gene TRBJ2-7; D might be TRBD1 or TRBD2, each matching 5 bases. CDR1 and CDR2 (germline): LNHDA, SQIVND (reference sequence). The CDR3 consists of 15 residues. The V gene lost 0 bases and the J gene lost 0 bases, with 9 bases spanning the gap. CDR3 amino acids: CASSIDPGSSYEQYF. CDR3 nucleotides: TGTGCCAGTAGTATAGATCCAGGGAGCTCCTACGAGCAGTACTTC.

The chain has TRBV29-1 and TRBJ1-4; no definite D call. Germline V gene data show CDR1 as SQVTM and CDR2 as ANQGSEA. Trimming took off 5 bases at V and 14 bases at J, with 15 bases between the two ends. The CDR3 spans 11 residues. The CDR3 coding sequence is TGCAGCGTTAATTTGGGAATTGGTCTGTTTTTT. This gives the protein CSVNLGIGLFF.